This T cell receptor (beta chain) was identified in a study of shared clonotypes between healthy human individuals. For the study at large: The cohort had two women and three men, ages 18 to 49.

V lost 0 bases to trimming and J lost 6 bases, with 9 bases between them. The length of the CDR3 is 14 residues. Germline V CDR1 and CDR2: SGHTA, FQGTGA. As concerns this clone: No antigen is known for it.

In the original workflow: With immunoSEQ giving junction-only sequences and no quality scores, filtering differed. Profiling relied on immunoSEQ multiplex PCR, and the TCRdb table lists in-frame clones only, not all of them. The V and J calls and clone size are taken from that table; D and trimming were inferred from the DNA. The table lists about 1 million clones, 78% of them singletons. Study-level findings and limits: It was observed that roughly 5.1% of naive CD4 clonotypes were shared across several donors. Estimated richness was generally greater in naive than memory subsets.

The sample comprised memory CD4+ T cells from PBMCs. The sample's subset: CD45RA-negative fraction. The V and J genes are TRBV7-3 and TRBJ2-1; maybe TRBD2 (5 bases). The TCR comes from a man between 18 and 29 years old in good health. Some clones in this sample may be carry-over from other donors' samples. CDR3 region: CASSLTIGGNEQFF. In DNA form, the CDR3 reads TGTGCCAGCAGCTTAACTATAGGAGGCAATGAGCAGTTCTTC. Complete variable domain (other parts from reference TRBV7-3 and TRBJ2-1): GAGVSQTPSNKVTEKGKYVELRCDPISGHTALYWYRQSLGQGPEFLIYFQGTGAADDSGLPNDRFFAVRPEGSVSTLKIQRTERGDSAVYLCASSLTIGGNEQFFGPGTRLTVL.